One and the same sample provided the 15 T cell receptor delta chains below, sequenced in a study of gamma-delta T cells after stem cell transplantation. TCRdb reprocessed the RT-PCR reads through CATT. This sample has a few thousand delta-chain clones; 4% to 6% occur once, and the top ten carry about an eighth. Sequencing used gamma-delta T cells. The receptors derive from a human donor. It is not recorded whose cells these are; they may come from a transplant donor.

There are a few counts of this clone. This may be a read error, as it is one base from a much larger clone. The chain combines TRDV2 with TRDJ1; TRDD3 matches at 13 bases. The CDR3 consists of 20 residues. V shed 3 bases and J 2 bases; nucleotides not matched to a gene: 17. Germline CDR1 is GEAIGNYY and CDR2 is EKD. The CDR3 reads CACDRTPQVLGDTGTDKLIF. The CDR3 DNA reads as TGTGCCTGTGACCGTACCCCCCAAGTACTGGGGGATACGGGGACCGATAAACTCATCTTT.

As to this clone: The protein that TCRdb holds for this DNA derives from a much larger clone and differs from the translated DNA at residue 11, which likely indicates a read error; the protein shown here is translated from the DNA. This chain uses TRDV2 with TRDJ3, with TRDD3 matching over 9 bases. The V gene end was trimmed by 0 bases and the J gene end by 9 bases; junction bases not matched to a gene: 8. Germline CDR1 and CDR2: GEAIGNYY and EKD. The CDR3 is made up of 17 amino acids. The chain's CDR3 is CACDTVAGGLGTRQMFF. CDR3 nucleotide sequence: TGTGCCTGTGACACCGTTGCTGGGGGATTAGGCACCCGACAGATGTTTTTC.

In this sample, this clone turned up a few times. This chain uses TRDV2 with TRDJ1; possibly TRDD2 for D (7 bases). The V and J ends lost 1 base and 10 bases respectively, with 36 bases between them. Germline loops: CDR1 GEAIGNYY, CDR2 EKD. There are 20 residues in the CDR3. The CDR3 protein is CACDTLRSSLPLGDTQALIF. The DNA for the CDR3 is TGTGCCTGTGACACTCTCCGATCCAGCCTTCCTCTGGGTGATACGCAGGCACTCATCTTT.

As concerns this clone: A far larger clone differs by one base, so this is likely a read error. This chain joins TRDV2 and TRDJ1; D gene uncertain. Trimming stripped 3 bases from V and 0 bases from J, with 7 bases between. This CDR3 contains 13 residues. Germline assignment: CDR1 GEAIGNYY and CDR2 EKD. CDR3: CACDPQHTDKLIF. CDR3 nucleotide sequence: TGTGCCTGTGACCCACAACACACCGATAAACTCATCTTT.

The table lists this clone with a few counts. This may come from a read error, since a much larger clone is one base off. This chain uses TRDV2 with TRDJ1, with D perhaps TRDD2 (5 bases). Between the trimmed V and J ends, which lost 3 bases and 2 bases, there was a span of 27 bases. This CDR3 contains 19 residues. Germline V CDR1 and CDR2: GEAIGNYY, EKD. The CDR3 protein is CACDPIPPRVTPSTDKLIF. As DNA, the CDR3 is TGTGCCTGTGACCCGATTCCTCCAAGGGTTACCCCTTCTACCGATAAACTCATCTTT.

There are a few counts of this clone. A read error is possible here, since a much larger clone lies one base away. Other DNA variants within this sample encode the same CDR3. The gene calls are TRDV2 and TRDJ1; TRDD3 aligns across 10 bases. Germline CDR1 and CDR2: GEAIGNYY and EKD. The CDR3 is 16 residues long. The CDR3 protein is CACDPTGGWNTDKLIF. Here the CDR3 DNA reads TGCGCCTGTGACCCGACTGGGGGATGGAACACCGATAAACTCATCTTT.

On this clone: A much larger clone differs from this one at a single base, so this may be a read error. CDR3 nucleotides: TGTGCCCGTGACACCCTGGGGGCCCCAGCTTACACCGATAAACTCATCTTT. Encoded protein: CARDTLGAPAYTDKLIF. V usage is TRDV2 and J usage is TRDJ1, with 7 positions matching TRDD3. Germline V gives CDR1 GEAIGNYY, CDR2 EKD. This CDR3 region has 17 residues.

Judged by abundance, this clone is large. The chain uses TRDV2 and TRDJ1; 11 positions agree with TRDD3. CDR3 length: 17 amino acids. Germline V CDR1 and CDR2: GEAIGNYY, EKD. V dropped 3 bases and J dropped 4; count of bases not matched to a gene: 12. CDR3 loop: CACDALVGDTPDDKLIF. Here the CDR3 DNA reads TGTGCCTGTGACGCCTTGGTGGGGGATACGCCTGACGATAAACTCATCTTT.

Concerning this clone: With a far larger clone one base away, a read error is the likely cause. Distinct nucleotide sequences in the sample also encode this CDR3. The rearrangement uses TRDV2 and TRDJ1, with D unclear. CDR1 is GEAIGNYY, CDR2 EKD, per germline. The ends were cut back, 1 base at V and 0 bases at J, with 20 bases in the middle. This CDR3 has 18 residues. The CDR3 nucleotides read TGTGCCTGTGACACGATAGGAGGCGCAGGGTTCAACACCGATAAACTCATCTTT. It encodes CACDTIGGAGFNTDKLIF.

Details on this clone: The protein TCRdb gives is from a much larger clone and does not agree with this DNA's translation at residue 12, likely a read error; the protein shown here comes from the DNA. The chain links TRDV2 to TRDJ1; D is unclear. This CDR3 is built from 14 residues. CDR1 is GEAIGNYY, CDR2 EKD, per germline. The CDR3 reads CACDNISHTDKFIF. The DNA of the CDR3 is TGTGCCTGTGACAATATCTCCCACACCGATAAATTCATCTTT.

This clone turned up a few times. A much bigger clone sits one base away, suggesting this may be a read error. This chain uses TRDV2 with TRDJ3, with 13 bases aligning to TRDD3. The V and J ends lost 3 bases and 1 base, in that order; junction bases with no gene match: 8. The CDR3 spans 20 residues. Germline V lookup: CDR1 GEAIGNYY, CDR2 EKD. CDR3 in DNA: TGTGCCTGTGACTCAGTACTGGGGGATACGCCGTCCTGGGACACCCGACAGATGTTTTTC. Encoded protein: CACDSVLGDTPSWDTRQMFF.

Remarks on this clone: This DNA translates differently at residue 7 from the TCRdb protein, which is that of a much larger clone; a read error is likely, and the protein shown is the DNA's own translation. The chain recombines TRDV2 with TRDJ1; 10 nucleotides match TRDD3. This CDR3 spans 19 amino acids. The germline gives CDR1 GEAIGNYY, CDR2 EKD. With V trimmed by 0 bases and J by 2 bases, 14 bases remained unmatched. CDR3 bases: TGTGCCTGTGACACCGTGATGCTGGGGGATAAAAGGGATACCGATAAACTCATCTTT. The encoded protein is CACDTVMLGDKRDTDKLIF.

For this clone: The junction differs from germline at one of its ends, possibly a read error. The chain carries TRDV2 and TRDJ3, with D perhaps matching TRDD3 (5 bases). The length of the CDR3 is 18 residues. Germline V gives CDR1 GEAIGNYY, CDR2 EKD. The CDR3 DNA reads TGTGCCTGTGATACGATAGGATATCGCTGCTGGGACACGCGACAGATGTTTTTC. Translated, it gives CACDTIGYRCWDTRQMFF.

Notes on this clone: A far larger clone is off by one base, so a read error is likely. Within the sample, other DNA sequences also encode this same CDR3. The chain couples TRDV2 to TRDJ1, with a weak D call TRDD2 (5 bases). Per the germline V gene, CDR1 is GEAIGNYY and CDR2 is EKD. CDR3 length equals 13 residues. The CDR3 bases are TGCGCCTGTGACCCCCTTCACACCGATAAACTCATCTTT. Translation gives CACDPLHTDKLIF.

Notes on this clone: A far larger clone is off by one base, so a read error is likely. The J gene is TRDJ1, the V gene TRDV2; TRDD3 matches at 11 bases. Unmatched junction bases numbered 9, after V lost 0 bases and J lost 7 bases. Germline CDR1 and CDR2: GEAIGNYY and EKD. This CDR3 comprises 16 residues. Written as DNA, the CDR3 is TGTGCCTGTGACACCGTTGGGGGATACGCTTCCGGTAAACTCATCTTT. Protein: CACDTVGGYASGKLIF.